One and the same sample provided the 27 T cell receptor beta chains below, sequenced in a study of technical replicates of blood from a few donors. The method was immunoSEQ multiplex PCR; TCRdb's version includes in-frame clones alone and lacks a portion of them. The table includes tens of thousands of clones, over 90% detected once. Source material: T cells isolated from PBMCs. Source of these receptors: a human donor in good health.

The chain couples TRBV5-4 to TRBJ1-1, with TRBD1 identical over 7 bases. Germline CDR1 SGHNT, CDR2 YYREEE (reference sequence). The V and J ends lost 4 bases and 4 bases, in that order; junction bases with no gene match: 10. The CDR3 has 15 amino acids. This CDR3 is CASSRGTAQGTEAFF. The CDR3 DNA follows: TGTGCCAGCAGCCGTGGGACAGCCCAGGGCACTGAAGCTTTCTTT.

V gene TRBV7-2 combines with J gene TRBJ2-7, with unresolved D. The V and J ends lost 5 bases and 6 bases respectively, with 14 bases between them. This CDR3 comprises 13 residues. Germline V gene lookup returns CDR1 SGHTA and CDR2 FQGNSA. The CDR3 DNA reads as TGTGCCAGCAGCCCAAGTCGAGCCTCCGAGCAGTACTTC. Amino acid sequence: CASSPSRASEQYF.

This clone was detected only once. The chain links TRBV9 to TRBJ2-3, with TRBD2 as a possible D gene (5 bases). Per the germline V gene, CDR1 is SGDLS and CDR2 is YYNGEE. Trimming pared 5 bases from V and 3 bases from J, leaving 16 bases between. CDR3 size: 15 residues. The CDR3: CASSSSGYGTDTQYF. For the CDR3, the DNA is TGTGCCAGCAGTTCAAGCGGATACGGGACAGATACGCAGTATTTT.

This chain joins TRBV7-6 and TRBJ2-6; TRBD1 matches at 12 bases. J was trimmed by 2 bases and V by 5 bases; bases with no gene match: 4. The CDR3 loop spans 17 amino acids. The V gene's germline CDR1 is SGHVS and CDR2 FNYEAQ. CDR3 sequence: CASSPRDRGPGANVLTF. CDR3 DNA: TGTGCCAGCAGCCCCCGGGACAGGGGGCCTGGGGCCAACGTCCTGACTTTC.

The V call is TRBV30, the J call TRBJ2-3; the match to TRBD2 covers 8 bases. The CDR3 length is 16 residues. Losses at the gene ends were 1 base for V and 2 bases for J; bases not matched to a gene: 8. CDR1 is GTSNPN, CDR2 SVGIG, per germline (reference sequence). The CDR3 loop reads CAWSDPGREYTDTQYF. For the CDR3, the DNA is TGTGCCTGGAGTGACCCCGGGAGGGAGTACACAGATACGCAGTATTTT.

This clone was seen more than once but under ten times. The chain's CDR3 is CASKSSFNGYTF. The CDR3 nucleotides are TGTGCCAGCAAGTCCAGTTTTAATGGCTACACCTTC. V and J are TRBV6-1 and TRBJ1-2, with D uncertain. The CDR3 length is 12 residues. CDR1 and CDR2 from the germline V gene are MNHNS and SASEGT. V lost 7 bases to trimming and J lost 6 bases, with 12 bases between them.

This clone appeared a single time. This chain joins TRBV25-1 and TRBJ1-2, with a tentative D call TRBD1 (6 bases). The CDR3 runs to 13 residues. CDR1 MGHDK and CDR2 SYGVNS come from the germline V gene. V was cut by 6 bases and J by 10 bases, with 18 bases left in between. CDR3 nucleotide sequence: TGTGCCAGCAGGCACGGGTCAGGGGATCCCTACACCTTC. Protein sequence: CASRHGSGDPYTF.

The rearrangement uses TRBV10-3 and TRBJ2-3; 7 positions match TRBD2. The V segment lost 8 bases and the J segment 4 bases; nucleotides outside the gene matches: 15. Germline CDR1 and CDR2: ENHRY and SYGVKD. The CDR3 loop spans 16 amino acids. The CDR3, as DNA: TGTGCCATCTTAGGGCCCCGGGCGGGAGAGGCAGATACGCAGTATTTT. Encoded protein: CAILGPRAGEADTQYF.

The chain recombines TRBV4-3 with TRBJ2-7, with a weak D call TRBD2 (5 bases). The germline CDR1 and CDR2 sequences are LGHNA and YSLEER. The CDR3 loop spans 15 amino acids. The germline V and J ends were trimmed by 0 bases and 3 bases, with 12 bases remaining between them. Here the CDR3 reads CASSQDRNGLYEQYF. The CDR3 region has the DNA TGCGCCAGCAGCCAAGATCGAAACGGACTCTACGAGCAGTACTTC.

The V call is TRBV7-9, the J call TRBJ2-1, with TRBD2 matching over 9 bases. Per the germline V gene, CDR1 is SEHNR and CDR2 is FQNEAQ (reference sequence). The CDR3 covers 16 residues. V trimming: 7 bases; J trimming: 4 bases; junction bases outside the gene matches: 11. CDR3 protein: CASTPPVAGAYNEQFF. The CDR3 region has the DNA TGTGCCAGCACCCCACCCGTAGCGGGAGCGTACAATGAGCAGTTCTTC.

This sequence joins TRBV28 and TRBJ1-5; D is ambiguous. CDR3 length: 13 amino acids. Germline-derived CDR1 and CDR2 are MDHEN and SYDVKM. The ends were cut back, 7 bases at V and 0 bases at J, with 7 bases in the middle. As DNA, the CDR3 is TGTGCCAGCACCCGCAGTAGCAATCAGCCCCAGCATTTT. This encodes CASTRSSNQPQHF. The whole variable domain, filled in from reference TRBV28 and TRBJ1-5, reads DVKVTQSSRYLVKRTGEKVFLECVQDMDHENMFWYRQDPGLGLRLIYFSYDVKMKEKGDIPEGYSVSREKKERFSLILESASTNQTSMYLCASTRSSNQPQHFGDGTRLSIL.

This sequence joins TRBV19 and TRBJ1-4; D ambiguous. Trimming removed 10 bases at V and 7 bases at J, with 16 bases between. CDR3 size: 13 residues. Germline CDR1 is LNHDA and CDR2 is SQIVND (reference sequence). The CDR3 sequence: CAISRGFGEKLFF. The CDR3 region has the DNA TGTGCCATATCCCGGGGTTTCGGTGAAAAACTGTTTTTT.

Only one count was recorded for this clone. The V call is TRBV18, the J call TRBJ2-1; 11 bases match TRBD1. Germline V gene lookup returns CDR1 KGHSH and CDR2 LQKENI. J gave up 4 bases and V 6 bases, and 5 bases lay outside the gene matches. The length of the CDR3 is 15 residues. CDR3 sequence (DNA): TGTGCCAGCTCCCAGGACAGGGGGCTTTACAATGAGCAGTTCTTC. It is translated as CASSQDRGLYNEQFF.

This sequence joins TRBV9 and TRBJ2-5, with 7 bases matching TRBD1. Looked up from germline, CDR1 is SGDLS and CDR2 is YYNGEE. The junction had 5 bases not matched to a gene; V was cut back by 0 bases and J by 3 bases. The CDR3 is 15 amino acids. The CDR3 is CASSVVTGSEETQYF. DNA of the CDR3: TGTGCCAGCAGCGTAGTGACAGGGAGTGAAGAGACCCAGTACTTC. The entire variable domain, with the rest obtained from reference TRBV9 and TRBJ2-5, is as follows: DSGVTQTPKHLITATGQRVTLRCSPRSGDLSVYWYQQSLDQGLQFLIQYYNGEERAKGNILERFSAQQFPDLHSELNLSSLELGDSALYFCASSVVTGSEETQYFGPGTRLLVL.

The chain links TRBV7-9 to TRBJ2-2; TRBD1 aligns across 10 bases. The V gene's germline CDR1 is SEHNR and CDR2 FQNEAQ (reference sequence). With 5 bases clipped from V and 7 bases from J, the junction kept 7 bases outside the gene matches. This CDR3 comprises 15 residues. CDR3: CASSTEGTGVGELFF. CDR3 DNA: TGTGCCAGCAGCACCGAGGGGACAGGGGTCGGGGAGCTGTTTTTT.

The CDR3 protein is CSTRAENTIYF. As DNA, the CDR3 is TGCAGTACGCGGGCAGAAAACACCATATATTTT. This chain uses TRBV20-1 with TRBJ1-3; D call uncertain. The V end lost 8 bases, the J end lost 6 bases, and 11 bases lay between the germline ends. The CDR3 covers 11 residues. The germline V gene has CDR1 DFQATT and CDR2 SNEGSKA (reference sequence).

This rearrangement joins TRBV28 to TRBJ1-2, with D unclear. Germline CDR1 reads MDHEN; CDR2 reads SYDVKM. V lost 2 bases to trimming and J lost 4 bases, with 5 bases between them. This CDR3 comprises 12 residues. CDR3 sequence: CASSLTFYGYTF. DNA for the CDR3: TGTGCCAGCAGTTTAACTTTCTATGGCTACACCTTC.

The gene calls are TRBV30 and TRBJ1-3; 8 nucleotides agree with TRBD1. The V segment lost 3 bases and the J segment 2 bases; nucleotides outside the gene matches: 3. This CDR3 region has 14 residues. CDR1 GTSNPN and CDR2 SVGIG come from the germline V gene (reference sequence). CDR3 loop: CAWRETGAGNTIYF. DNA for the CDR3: TGTGCCTGGAGGGAGACAGGGGCTGGAAACACCATATATTTT.

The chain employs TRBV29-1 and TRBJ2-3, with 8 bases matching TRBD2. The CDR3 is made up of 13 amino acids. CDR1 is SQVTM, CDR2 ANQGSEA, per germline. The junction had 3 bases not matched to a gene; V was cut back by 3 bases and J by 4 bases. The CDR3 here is CSVDLLAADTQYF. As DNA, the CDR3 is TGCAGCGTTGACTTACTAGCGGCAGATACGCAGTATTTT.

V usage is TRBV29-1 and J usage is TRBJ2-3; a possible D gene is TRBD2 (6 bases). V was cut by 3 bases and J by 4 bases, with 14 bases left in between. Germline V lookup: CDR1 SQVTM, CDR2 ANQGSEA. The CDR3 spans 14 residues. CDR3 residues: CSVDGGSVSDTQYF. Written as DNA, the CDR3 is TGCAGCGTTGACGGAGGGTCTGTTTCAGATACGCAGTATTTT.

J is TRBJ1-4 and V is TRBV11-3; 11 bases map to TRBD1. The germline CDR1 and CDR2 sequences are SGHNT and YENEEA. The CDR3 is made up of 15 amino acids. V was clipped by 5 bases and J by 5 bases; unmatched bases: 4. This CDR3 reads CASSPGTGGNEKLFF. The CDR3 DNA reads TGTGCCAGCAGCCCAGGGACAGGGGGGAATGAAAAACTGTTTTTT.

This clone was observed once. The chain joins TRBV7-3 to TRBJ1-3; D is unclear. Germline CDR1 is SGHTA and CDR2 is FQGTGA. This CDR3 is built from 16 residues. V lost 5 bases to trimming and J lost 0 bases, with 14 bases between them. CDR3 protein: CASSRGLPNSGNTIYF. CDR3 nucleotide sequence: TGTGCCAGCAGCCGAGGGCTACCGAACTCTGGAAACACCATATATTTT.

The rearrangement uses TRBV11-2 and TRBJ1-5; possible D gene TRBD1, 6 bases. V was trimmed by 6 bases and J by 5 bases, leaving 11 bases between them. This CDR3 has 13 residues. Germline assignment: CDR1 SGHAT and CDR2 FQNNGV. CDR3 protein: CASRQGTYQPQHF. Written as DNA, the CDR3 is TGTGCCAGCAGACAGGGTACCTATCAGCCCCAGCATTTT.

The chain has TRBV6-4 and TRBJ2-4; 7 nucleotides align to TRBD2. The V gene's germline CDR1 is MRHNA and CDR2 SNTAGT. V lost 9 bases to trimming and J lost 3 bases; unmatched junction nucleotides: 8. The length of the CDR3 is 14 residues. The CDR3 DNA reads TGTGCCAGGGGCGGGAGAGAGGGCAAAAACATTCAGTACTTC. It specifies CARGGREGKNIQYF.

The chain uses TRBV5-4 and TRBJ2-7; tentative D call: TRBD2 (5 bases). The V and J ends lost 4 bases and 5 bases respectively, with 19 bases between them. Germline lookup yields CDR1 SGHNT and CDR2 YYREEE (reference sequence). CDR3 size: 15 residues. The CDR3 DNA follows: TGTGCCAGCAGCCTAAAAGAAGGGAGTATCGACGAGCAGTACTTC. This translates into CASSLKEGSIDEQYF.

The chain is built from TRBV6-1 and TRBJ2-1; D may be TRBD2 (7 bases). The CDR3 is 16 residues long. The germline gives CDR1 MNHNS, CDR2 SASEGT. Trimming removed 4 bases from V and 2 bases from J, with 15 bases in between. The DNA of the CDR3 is TGTGCCAGCAGTGGGGAGGGGGGACTCACCTACAATGAGCAGTTCTTC. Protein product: CASSGEGGLTYNEQFF.

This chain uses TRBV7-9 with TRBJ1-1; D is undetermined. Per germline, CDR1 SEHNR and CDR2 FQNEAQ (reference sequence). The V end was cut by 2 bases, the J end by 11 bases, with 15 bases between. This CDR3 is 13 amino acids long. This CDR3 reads CASSLSLQIDAFF. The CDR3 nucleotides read TGTGCCAGCAGCTTAAGTTTACAGATTGATGCTTTCTTT.